These 12 T cell receptor beta chains originate from one sample sequenced in a study of regulatory T cells in long-lasting Graves disease. As for time point: persistent/refractory GD, antithyroid drugs over 5 years with positive TRAb. The TCR library was prepared using RNA isolated from PBMCs. CDR3 regions were amplified by Arm-PCR using iRepertoire HTBI primers to build TCR beta libraries. TCRdb itself ran the multiplex PCR reads through MiXCR, one entry per CDR3 protein. Of almost 350,000 distinct CDR3 sequences listed, around a fifth are singletons. Here the sequenced sample was peripheral blood mononuclear cells (PBMCs), taken when the disease was refractory, from a patient treated with antithyroid drugs. These receptors were collected from a female donor with Graves disease.

This clonotype was recorded many times. This chain joins TRBV24-1 and TRBJ2-5; no clear D. Germline CDR1 and CDR2: KGHDR and SFDVKD. V gave up 4 bases and J gave up 2 bases, with 10 bases separating them. The length of the CDR3 is 14 residues. CDR3 in amino acids: CATSEGPTQETQYF. CDR3 bases: TGTGCCACCAGTGAGGGCCCCACTCAAGAGACCCAGTACTTC.

This clonotype was seen repeatedly, ten times or more. The rearrangement uses TRBV7-2 and TRBJ2-5; D could derive from TRBD1 or TRBD2 (6 bases each). Germline CDR1 reads SGHTA; CDR2 reads FQGNSA. Trimming took 1 base from V and 5 from J, leaving 14 bases between them. This CDR3 contains 15 residues. Here the CDR3 DNA reads TGTGCCAGCAGCTTAGGGGGGGCTAAGTGGGAGACCCAGTACTTC. It translates to CASSLGGAKWETQYF.

The sample holds many counts of this clonotype. The chain has TRBV28 and TRBJ2-5; 9 bases match TRBD1. The CDR3 runs to 16 residues. The germline V gene has CDR1 MDHEN and CDR2 SYDVKM. The V and J ends lost 4 bases and 5 bases, in that order; junction bases with no gene match: 11. CDR3 region: CASSSTFRTGVETQYF. The CDR3 coding sequence is TGTGCCAGCAGTTCCACCTTCAGGACAGGGGTGGAGACCCAGTACTTC.

This clonotype appeared many times. The chain combines TRBV7-9 with TRBJ2-7, with D maybe TRBD1 (6 bases). The CDR3 length is 11 residues. Germline V gene lookup returns CDR1 SEHNR and CDR2 FQNEAQ (reference sequence). V was clipped by 8 bases and J by 2 bases, with 7 bases between them. Here the CDR3 reads CASGQTYEQYF. In nucleotides, the CDR3 is TGTGCCAGCGGACAGACCTACGAGCAGTACTTC.

This clonotype was seen more than once but under ten times. The chain joins TRBV20-1 to TRBJ2-7; 8 bases are shared with TRBD2. The V gene's germline CDR1 is DFQATT and CDR2 SNEGSKA (reference sequence). The CDR3 runs to 13 residues. V shed 3 bases, J shed 6 bases, and the junction held 7 bases outside the gene matches. CDR3 sequence: CSASVPGRAEQYF. As DNA, the CDR3 is TGCAGTGCTAGCGTACCCGGGAGGGCCGAGCAGTACTTC.

This clonotype was seen a handful of times. The chain is built from TRBV6-1 and TRBJ1-5; D is unresolved. Germline-derived CDR1 and CDR2 are MNHNS and SASEGT. V lost 5 bases to trimming and J lost 3 bases, with 11 bases between them. The CDR3 has 14 amino acids. CDR3 DNA sequence: TGTGCCAGCAGTCTCGGGAGATACAATCAGCCCCAGCATTTT. Translating gives CASSLGRYNQPQHF.

This clonotype was recorded a few times. This chain links TRBV30 with TRBJ2-5, with 8 bases identical to TRBD2. Germline values: CDR1 GTSNPN, CDR2 SVGIG (reference sequence). V was clipped by 0 bases and J by 1 base; unmatched bases: 10. This CDR3 is 17 amino acids long. The CDR3 DNA reads TGTGCCTGGAGTGTCCCGGGGGGGATGGAGGCCCAAGAGACCCAGTACTTC. Translation gives CAWSVPGGMEAQETQYF. The whole variable domain, filled in from reference TRBV30 and TRBJ2-5, reads SQTIHQWPATLVQPVGSPLSLECTVEGTSNPNLYWYRQAAGRGLQLLFYSVGIGQISSEVPQNLSASRPQDRQFILSSKKLLLSDSGFYLCAWSVPGGMEAQETQYFGPGTRLLVL.

The chain has TRBV4-1 and TRBJ1-6; TRBD1 is a possible D gene (6 bases). V was cut by 2 bases and J by 8 bases, with 13 bases left in between. The CDR3 runs 15 residues. The germline CDR1 and CDR2 sequences are MGHRA and YSYEKL. DNA of the CDR3: TGCGCCAGCAGCCAACCCCGGGACAATGATTCACCCCTCCACTTT. Translating it yields CASSQPRDNDSPLHF.

The genes are TRBV7-2 and TRBJ1-6; TRBD1 matches 7 bases. The CDR3 sequence is 16 residues long. Trimming took 2 bases from V and 7 from J; bases not matched to a gene: 8. In germline, CDR1 is SGHTA, CDR2 FQGNSA. The CDR3 nucleotides read TGTGCCAGCAGCTTAAATAGGGCAGGGGGAAATTCACCCCTCCACTTT. Its translation: CASSLNRAGGNSPLHF.

This clonotype was detected many times. The chain links TRBV5-1 to TRBJ2-4; D ambiguous. V was pared by 2 bases and J by 0 bases, with 6 bases between. Germline values: CDR1 SGHRS, CDR2 YFSETQ. CDR3 length: 14 amino acids. CDR3 nucleotide sequence: TGCGCCAGCAGCTTATCGGGAGCCAAAAACATTCAGTACTTC. Residues: CASSLSGAKNIQYF.

This clonotype was picked up many times. The chain carries TRBV30 and TRBJ1-5, with D unclear. This CDR3 spans 12 amino acids. In germline, CDR1 is GTSNPN, CDR2 SVGIG (reference sequence). The V end lost 0 bases, the J end lost 6 bases, and 6 bases lay between the germline ends. CDR3 region: CAWSVGIQPQHF. In DNA, the CDR3 is TGTGCCTGGAGTGTAGGAATTCAGCCCCAGCATTTT.

The rearrangement joins TRBV7-2 to TRBJ1-5, with no clear D. This CDR3 has 16 residues. Trimming pared 1 base from V and 5 bases from J, leaving 15 bases between. Germline V CDR1 and CDR2: SGHTA, FQGNSA. The CDR3 here is CASSLEGRGNHQPQHF. The CDR3 DNA reads as TGTGCCAGCAGCTTAGAGGGTAGAGGGAATCATCAGCCCCAGCATTTT.